Reported below is one T cell receptor beta chain. Its antigen remains unknown. The ends were cut back, 7 bases at V and 2 bases at J, with 17 bases in the middle. Germline V lookup: CDR1 LNHDA, CDR2 SQIVND (reference sequence). CDR3 length: 15 residues. This record comes from a study of shared clonotypes between healthy human individuals. As for the study in general: The donor group consisted of a couple of women and a few men, aged 18 to 49.

Study findings and constraints: Naive subsets tended to show greater estimated richness than memory subsets.

Researchers ran the assay at a deep level. The assay was immunoSEQ multiplex PCR, and TCRdb's table has in-frame clones only and misses some. The data contain 2 million to 2.5 million clones, about 94% of them singletons. Both subsets, CD45RA+ naive and CD45RA-negative memory, were split from the CD4+ cells. The sequence came from a man aged 18 to 30 in good health. This sequence joins TRBV19 and TRBJ1-2; D is unresolved. Source material: naive CD4+ T cells sorted from blood. This sample's subset: CD45RA+ positively selected. The CDR3 sequence is CASNNWENRNYGYTF. CDR3 DNA: TGTGCCAGTAATAATTGGGAGAATCGGAACTATGGCTACACCTTC.